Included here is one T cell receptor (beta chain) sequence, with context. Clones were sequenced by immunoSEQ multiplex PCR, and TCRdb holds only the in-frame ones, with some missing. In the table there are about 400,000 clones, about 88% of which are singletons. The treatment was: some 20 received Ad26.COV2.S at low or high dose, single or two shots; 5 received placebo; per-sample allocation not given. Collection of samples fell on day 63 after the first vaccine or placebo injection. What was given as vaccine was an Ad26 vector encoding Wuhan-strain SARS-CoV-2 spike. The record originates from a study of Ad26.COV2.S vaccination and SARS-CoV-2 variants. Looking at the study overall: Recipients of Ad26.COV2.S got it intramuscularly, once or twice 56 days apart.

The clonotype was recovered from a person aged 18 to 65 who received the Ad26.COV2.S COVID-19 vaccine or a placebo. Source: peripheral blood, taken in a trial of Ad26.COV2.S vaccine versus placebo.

CDR3: CASSRGSYGYTF. The CDR3 DNA sequence: TGTGCCAGCAGCCGAGGGTCCTATGGCTACACCTTC. This chain uses TRBV28 with TRBJ1-2; D gene ambiguous. Germline V gene data show CDR1 as MDHEN and CDR2 as SYDVKM. The CDR3 totals 12 residues. V was trimmed by 6 bases and J by 4 bases, leaving 9 bases between them.